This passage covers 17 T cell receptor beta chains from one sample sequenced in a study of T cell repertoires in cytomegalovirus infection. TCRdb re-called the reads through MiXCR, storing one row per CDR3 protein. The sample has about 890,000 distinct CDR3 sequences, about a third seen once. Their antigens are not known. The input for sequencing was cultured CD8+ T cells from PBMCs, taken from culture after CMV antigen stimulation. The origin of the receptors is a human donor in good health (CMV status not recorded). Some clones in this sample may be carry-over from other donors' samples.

The CDR3 DNA is TGTGCCAGCAGCTTAGGAGTCTCATCGGGAAACACCATATATTTT. It specifies CASSLGVSSGNTIYF. The chain has TRBV7-8 and TRBJ1-3; D unclear. This CDR3 region has 15 residues. Trimming removed 1 base at V and 4 bases at J, with 11 bases between. Germline assignment: CDR1 SGHVS and CDR2 FQNEAQ. Together with reference TRBV7-8 and TRBJ1-3, the CDR3 gives the full variable domain: GAGVSQSPRYKVAKRGQDVALRCDPISGHVSLFWYQQALGQGPEFLTYFQNEAQLDKSGLPSDRFFAERPEGSVSTLKIQRTQQEDSAVYLCASSLGVSSGNTIYFGEGSWLTVV.

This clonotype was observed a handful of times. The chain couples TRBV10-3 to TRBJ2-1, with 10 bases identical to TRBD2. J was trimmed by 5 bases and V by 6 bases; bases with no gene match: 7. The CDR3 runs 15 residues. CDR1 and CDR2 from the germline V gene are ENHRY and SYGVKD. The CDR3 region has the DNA TGTGCCATCAGAATAACTAGCGGGGTCAACAATGAGCAGTTCTTC. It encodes CAIRITSGVNNEQFF.

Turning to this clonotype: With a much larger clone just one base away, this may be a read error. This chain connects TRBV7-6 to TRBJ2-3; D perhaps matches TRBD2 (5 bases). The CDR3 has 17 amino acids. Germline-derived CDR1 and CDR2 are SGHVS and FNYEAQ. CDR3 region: CANSLGPPRTSTDTQYF. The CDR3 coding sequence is TGTGCCAACAGCTTAGGGCCTCCACGGACTAGCACAGATACGCAGTATTTT.

The CDR3 protein is CASGEQSNEQFF. The CDR3 coding sequence is TGTGCCAGCGGGGAGCAGTCCAATGAGCAGTTCTTC. V and J are TRBV7-9 and TRBJ2-1; maybe TRBD2 (5 bases). Germline V gives CDR1 SEHNR, CDR2 FQNEAQ (reference sequence). The CDR3 runs 12 residues. V gave up 8 bases and J gave up 6 bases, with 11 bases separating them.

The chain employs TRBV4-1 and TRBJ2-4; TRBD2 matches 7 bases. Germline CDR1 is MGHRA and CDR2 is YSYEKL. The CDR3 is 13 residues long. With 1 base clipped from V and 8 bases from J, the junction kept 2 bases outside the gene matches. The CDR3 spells CASSQVGGDIQYF. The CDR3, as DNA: TGCGCCAGCAGCCAAGTGGGGGGGGACATTCAGTACTTC.

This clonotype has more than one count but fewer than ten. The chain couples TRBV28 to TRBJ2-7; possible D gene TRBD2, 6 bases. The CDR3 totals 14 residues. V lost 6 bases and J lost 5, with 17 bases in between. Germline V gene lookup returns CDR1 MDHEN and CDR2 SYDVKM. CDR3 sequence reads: CASRGTAGGHEQYV. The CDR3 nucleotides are TGTGCCAGCAGAGGGACTGCCGGAGGCCACGAGCAGTACGTC.

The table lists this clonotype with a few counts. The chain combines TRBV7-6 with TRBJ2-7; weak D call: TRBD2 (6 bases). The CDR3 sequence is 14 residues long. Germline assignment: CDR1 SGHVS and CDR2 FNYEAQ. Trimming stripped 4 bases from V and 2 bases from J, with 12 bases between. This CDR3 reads CASSSFGGTYEQYF. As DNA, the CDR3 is TGTGCCAGCAGCTCTTTCGGGGGTACCTACGAGCAGTACTTC.

The CDR3 here is CASNQDWRSYEQYV. In nucleotides, the CDR3 is TGTGCCAGCAACCAAGATTGGAGAAGCTACGAGCAGTACGTC. This chain joins TRBV14 and TRBJ2-7, with D uncertain. The germline V gene encodes CDR1 SGHDN and CDR2 FVKESK. CDR3 length equals 14 residues.

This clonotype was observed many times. For the CDR3, the DNA is TGTGCCAGCAGCTCAAAGGATTTAAGGGGACTTCGGGACGGGACAGTCGCAGATACGCAGTATTTT. Protein product: CASSSKDLRGLRDGTVADTQYF. The chain joins TRBV7-9 to TRBJ2-3; possible D gene TRBD1, 7 bases. The CDR3 runs 22 residues. Germline V gene sequence: CDR1 SEHNR, CDR2 FQNEAQ (reference sequence). V gave up 4 bases and J gave up 4 bases, with 36 bases separating them.

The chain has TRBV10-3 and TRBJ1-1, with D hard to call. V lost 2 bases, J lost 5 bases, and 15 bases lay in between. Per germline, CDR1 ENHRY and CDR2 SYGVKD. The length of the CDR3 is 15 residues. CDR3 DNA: TGTGCCATCAGTGAGGGCTCCAGAGGGCAAACTGAAGCTTTCTTT. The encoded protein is CAISEGSRGQTEAFF.

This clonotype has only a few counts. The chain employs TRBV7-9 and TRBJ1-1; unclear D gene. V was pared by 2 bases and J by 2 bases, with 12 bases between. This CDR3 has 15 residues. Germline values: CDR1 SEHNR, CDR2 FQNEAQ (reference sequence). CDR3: CASSLYRSGNTEAFF. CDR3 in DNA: TGTGCCAGCAGCTTATATAGGTCGGGAAACACTGAAGCTTTCTTT.

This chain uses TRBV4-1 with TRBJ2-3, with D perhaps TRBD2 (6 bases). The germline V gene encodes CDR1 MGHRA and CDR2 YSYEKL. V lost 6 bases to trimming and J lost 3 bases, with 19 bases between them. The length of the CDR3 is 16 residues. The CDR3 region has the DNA TGCGCCAGCAGGGGGTCTGGGGGAGGTTGGACAGATACGCAGTATTTT. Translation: CASRGSGGGWTDTQYF.

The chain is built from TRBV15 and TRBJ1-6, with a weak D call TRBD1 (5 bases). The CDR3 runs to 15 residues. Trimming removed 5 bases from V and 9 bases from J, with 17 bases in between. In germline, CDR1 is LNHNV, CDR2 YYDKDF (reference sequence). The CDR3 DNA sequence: TGTGCCACCAGCTCCAGGGTGGTATTAGCTTCACCCCTCCACTTT. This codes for CATSSRVVLASPLHF.

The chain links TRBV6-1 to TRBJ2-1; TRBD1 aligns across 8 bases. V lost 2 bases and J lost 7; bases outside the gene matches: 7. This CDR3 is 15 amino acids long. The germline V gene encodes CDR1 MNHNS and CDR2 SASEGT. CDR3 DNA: TGTGCCAGCAGTGAAAGGGCAGGGGGCCGGAATGAGCAGTTCTTC. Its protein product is CASSERAGGRNEQFF.

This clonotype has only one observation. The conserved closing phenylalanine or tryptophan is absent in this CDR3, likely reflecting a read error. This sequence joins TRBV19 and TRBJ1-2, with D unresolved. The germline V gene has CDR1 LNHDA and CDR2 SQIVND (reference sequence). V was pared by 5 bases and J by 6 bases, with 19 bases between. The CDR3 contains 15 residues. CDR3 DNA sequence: TGTGCCAGTAGTCTCCCCTTTGAGGGCTCGCATGGCTACACCTCC. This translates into CASSLPFEGSHGYTS.

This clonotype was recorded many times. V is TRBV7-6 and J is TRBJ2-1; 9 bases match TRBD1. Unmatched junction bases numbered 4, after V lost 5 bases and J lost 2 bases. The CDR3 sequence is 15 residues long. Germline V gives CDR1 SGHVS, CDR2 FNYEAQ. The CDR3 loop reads CASSIDRGTYNEQFF. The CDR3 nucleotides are TGTGCCAGCAGCATCGACAGGGGGACCTACAATGAGCAGTTCTTC. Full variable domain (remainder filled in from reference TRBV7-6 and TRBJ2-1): GAGVSQSPRYKVTKRGQDVALRCDPISGHVSLYWYRQALGQGPEFLTYFNYEAQQDKSGLPNDRFSAERPEGSISTLTIQRTEQRDSAMYRCASSIDRGTYNEQFFGPGTRLTVL.

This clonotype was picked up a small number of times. In DNA, the CDR3 is TGTGCCAGCAGCCCCGCGGGACTAGCGGGTTACGAGCAGTACGTC. Its protein product is CASSPAGLAGYEQYV. This sequence joins TRBV28 and TRBJ2-7; 12 bases are a match to TRBD2. The CDR3 is 15 residues long. The V gene's germline CDR1 is MDHEN and CDR2 SYDVKM. The V segment lost 6 bases and the J segment 4 bases; nucleotides outside the gene matches: 7.